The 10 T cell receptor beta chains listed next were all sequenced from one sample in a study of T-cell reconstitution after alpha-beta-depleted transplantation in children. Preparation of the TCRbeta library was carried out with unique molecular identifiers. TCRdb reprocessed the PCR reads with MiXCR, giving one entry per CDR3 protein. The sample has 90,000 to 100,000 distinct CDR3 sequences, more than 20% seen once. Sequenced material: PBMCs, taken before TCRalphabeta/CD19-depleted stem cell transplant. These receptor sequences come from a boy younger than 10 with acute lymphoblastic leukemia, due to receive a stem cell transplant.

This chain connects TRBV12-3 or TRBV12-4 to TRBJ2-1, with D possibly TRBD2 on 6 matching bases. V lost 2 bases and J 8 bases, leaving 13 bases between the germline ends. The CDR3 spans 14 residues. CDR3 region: CASSLSGGAHEQFF. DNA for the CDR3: TGTGCCAGCAGTTTAAGCGGAGGGGCCCATGAGCAGTTCTTC.

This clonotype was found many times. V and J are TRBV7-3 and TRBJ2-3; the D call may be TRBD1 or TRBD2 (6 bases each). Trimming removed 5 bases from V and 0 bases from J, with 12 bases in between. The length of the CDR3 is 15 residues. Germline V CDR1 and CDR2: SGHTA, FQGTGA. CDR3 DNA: TGTGCCAGCAGCGCTACAGGGACTAGCACAGATACGCAGTATTTT. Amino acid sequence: CASSATGTSTDTQYF. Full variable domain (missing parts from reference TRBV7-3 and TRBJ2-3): GAGVSQTPSNKVTEKGKYVELRCDPISGHTALYWYRQSLGQGPEFLIYFQGTGAADDSGLPNDRFFAVRPEGSVSTLKIQRTERGDSAVYLCASSATGTSTDTQYFGPGTRLTVL.

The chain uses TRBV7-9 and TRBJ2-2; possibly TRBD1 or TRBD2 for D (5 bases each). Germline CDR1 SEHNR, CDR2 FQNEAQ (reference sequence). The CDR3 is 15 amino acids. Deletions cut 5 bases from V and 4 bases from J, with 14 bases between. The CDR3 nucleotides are TGTGCCAGCAGCCCGGCCGGGACGAGCACCGGGGAGCTGTTTTTT. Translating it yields CASSPAGTSTGELFF.

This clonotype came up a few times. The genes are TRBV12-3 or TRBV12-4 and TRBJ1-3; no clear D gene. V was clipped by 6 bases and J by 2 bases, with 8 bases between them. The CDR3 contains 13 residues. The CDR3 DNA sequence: TGTGCCAGCAGCCTGAAAACTGGAAACACCATATATTTT. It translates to CASSLKTGNTIYF.

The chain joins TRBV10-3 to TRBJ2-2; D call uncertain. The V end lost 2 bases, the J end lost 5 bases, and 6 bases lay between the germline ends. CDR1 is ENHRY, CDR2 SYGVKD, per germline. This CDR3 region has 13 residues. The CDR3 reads CAISEGWTGELFF. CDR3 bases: TGTGCCATCAGTGAGGGCTGGACCGGGGAGCTGTTTTTT.

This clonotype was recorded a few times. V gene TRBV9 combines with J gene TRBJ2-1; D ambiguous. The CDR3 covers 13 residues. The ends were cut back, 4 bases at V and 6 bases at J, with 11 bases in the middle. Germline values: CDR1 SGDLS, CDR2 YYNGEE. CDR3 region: CASSPARLNEQFF. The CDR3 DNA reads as TGTGCCAGCAGCCCGGCGCGACTCAATGAGCAGTTCTTC.

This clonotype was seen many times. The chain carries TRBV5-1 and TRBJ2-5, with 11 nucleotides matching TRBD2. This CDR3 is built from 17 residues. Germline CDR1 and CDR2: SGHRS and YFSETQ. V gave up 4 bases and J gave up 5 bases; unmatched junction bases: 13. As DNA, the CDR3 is TGCGCCAGCAGCGTGTCCGGGACTAGCGGAGGGCGCGAGACCCAGTACTTC. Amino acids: CASSVSGTSGGRETQYF.

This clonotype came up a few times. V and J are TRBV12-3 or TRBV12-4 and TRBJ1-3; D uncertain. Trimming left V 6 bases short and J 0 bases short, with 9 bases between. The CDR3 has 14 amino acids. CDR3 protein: CASSPLSSGNTIYF. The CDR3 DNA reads TGTGCCAGCAGCCCTTTAAGCTCTGGAAACACCATATATTTT.

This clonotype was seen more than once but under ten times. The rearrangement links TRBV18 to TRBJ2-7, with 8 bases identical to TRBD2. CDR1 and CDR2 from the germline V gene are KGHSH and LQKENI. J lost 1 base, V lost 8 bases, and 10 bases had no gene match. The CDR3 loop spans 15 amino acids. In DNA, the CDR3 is TGTGCCAGCACGGAACTAGCGGAGGGATCCTACGAGCAGTACTTC. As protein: CASTELAEGSYEQYF.

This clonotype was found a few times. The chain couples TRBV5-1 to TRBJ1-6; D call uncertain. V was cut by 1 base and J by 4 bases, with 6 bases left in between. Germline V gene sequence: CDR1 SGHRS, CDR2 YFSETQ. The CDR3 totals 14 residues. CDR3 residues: CASSLTDYNSPLHF. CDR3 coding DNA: TGCGCCAGCAGCTTGACTGATTATAATTCACCCCTCCACTTT.